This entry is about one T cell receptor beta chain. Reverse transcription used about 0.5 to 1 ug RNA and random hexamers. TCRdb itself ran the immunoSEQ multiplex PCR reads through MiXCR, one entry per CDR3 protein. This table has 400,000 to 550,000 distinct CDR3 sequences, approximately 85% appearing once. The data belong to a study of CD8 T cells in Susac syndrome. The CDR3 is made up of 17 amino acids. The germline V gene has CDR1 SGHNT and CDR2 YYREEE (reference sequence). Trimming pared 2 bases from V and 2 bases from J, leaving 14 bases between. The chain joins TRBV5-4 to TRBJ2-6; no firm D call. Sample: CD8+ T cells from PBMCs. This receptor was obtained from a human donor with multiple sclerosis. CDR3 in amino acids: CASSFATIPTGANVLTF. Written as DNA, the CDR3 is TGTGCCAGCAGCTTCGCGACGATACCAACTGGGGCCAACGTCCTGACTTTC.